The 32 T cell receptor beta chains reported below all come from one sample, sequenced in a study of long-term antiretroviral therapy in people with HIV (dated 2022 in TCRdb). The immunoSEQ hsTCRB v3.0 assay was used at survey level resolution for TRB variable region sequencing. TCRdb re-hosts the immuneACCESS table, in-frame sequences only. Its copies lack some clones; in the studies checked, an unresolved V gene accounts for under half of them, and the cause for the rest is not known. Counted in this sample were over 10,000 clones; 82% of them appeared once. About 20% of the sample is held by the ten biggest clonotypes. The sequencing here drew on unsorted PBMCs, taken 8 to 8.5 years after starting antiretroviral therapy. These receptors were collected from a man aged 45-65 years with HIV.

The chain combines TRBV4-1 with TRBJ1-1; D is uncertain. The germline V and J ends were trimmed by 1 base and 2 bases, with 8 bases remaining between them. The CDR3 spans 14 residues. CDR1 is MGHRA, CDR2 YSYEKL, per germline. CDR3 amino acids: CASSQVYRNTEAFF. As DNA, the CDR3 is TGCGCCAGCAGCCAAGTTTACCGAAACACTGAAGCTTTCTTT.

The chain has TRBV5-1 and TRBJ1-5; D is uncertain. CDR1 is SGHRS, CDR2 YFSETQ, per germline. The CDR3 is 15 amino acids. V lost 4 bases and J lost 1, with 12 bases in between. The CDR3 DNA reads TGCGCCAGCAGCCCCGGATGGGAGAGCAATCAGCCCCAGCATTTT. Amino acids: CASSPGWESNQPQHF.

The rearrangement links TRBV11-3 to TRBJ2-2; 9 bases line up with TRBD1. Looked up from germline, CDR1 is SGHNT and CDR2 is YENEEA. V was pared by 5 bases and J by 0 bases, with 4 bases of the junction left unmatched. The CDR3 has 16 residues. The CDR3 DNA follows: TGTGCCAGCAGCACTCGACAGGGGGCGAACACCGGGGAGCTGTTTTTT. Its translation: CASSTRQGANTGELFF.

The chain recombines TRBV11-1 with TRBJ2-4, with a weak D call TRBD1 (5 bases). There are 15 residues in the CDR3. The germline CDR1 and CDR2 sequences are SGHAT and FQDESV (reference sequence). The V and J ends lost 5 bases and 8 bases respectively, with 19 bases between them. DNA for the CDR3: TGTGCCAGCAGCACGGACGGCCCTTCCAGGGACATTCAGTACTTC. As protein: CASSTDGPSRDIQYF.

CDR3 protein: CASSVLRDTEAFF. Written as DNA, the CDR3 is TGTGCCAGCAGCGTACTACGGGACACTGAAGCTTTCTTT. V and J are TRBV9 and TRBJ1-1; no firm D call. The V gene lost 1 base and the J gene lost 3 bases, with 7 bases spanning the gap. Germline CDR1 reads SGDLS; CDR2 reads YYNGEE. The CDR3 extends over 13 amino acids.

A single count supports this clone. In DNA form, the CDR3 reads TGTGCCAGCAGGGACAGGTCTTCGACTGAAGCTTTCTTT. It is translated as CASRDRSSTEAFF. The genes are TRBV21-1 and TRBJ1-1; the D call of TRBD1 is as the table states it, not checked on the DNA. TRBV21-1 is a pseudogene. The CDR3 consists of 13 residues.

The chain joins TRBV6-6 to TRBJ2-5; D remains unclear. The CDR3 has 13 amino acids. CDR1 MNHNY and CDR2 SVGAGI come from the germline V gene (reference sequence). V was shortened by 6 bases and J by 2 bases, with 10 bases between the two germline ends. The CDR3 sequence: CASSEREQETQYF. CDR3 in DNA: TGTGCCAGCAGCGAGCGAGAACAAGAGACCCAGTACTTC.

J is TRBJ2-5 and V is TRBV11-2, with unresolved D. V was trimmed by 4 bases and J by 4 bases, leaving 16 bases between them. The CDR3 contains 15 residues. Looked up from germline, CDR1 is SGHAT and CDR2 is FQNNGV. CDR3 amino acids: CASSSLALLGETQYF. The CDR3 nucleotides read TGTGCCAGCAGCTCCCTTGCCTTGTTAGGAGAGACCCAGTACTTC.

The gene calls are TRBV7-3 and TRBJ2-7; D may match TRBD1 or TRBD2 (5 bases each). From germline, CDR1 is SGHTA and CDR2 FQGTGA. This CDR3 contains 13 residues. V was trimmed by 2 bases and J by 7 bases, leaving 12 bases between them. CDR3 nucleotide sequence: TGTGCCAGCAGCTTAGGGACCTCCGGTGAGCAGTACTTC. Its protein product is CASSLGTSGEQYF.

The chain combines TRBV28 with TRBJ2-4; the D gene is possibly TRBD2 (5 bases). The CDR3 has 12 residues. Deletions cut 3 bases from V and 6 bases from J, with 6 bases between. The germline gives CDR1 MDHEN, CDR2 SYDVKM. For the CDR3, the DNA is TGTGCCAGCAGTTTCGGAGGAAACATTCAGTACTTC. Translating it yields CASSFGGNIQYF.

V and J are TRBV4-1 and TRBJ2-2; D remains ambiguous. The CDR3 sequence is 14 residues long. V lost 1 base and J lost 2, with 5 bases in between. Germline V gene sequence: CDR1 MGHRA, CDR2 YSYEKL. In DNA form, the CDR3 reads TGCGCCAGCAGCCAAGGACCTAACACCGGGGAGCTGTTTTTT. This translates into CASSQGPNTGELFF.

In nucleotides, the CDR3 is TGCGCCAGCAGACTTTTGAACACTGAAGCTTTCTTT. It translates to CASRLLNTEAFF. The rearrangement links TRBV5-1 to TRBJ1-1; no clear D. V was clipped by 5 bases and J by 0 bases, with 5 bases between them. The CDR3 has 12 residues. Germline V CDR1 and CDR2: SGHRS, YFSETQ.

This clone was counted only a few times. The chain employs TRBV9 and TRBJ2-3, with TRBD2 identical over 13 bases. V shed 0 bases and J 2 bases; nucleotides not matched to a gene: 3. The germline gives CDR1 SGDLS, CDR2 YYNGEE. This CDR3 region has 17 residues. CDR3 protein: CASSVGTSGSFTDTQYF. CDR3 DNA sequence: TGTGCCAGCAGCGTAGGGACTAGCGGGAGTTTCACAGATACGCAGTATTTT.

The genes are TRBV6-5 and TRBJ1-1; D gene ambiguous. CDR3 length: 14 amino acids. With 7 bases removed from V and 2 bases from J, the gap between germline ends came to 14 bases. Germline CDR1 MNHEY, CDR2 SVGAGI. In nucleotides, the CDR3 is TGTGCCAGCACCGTAACTGCATCCAACACTGAAGCTTTCTTT. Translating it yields CASTVTASNTEAFF.

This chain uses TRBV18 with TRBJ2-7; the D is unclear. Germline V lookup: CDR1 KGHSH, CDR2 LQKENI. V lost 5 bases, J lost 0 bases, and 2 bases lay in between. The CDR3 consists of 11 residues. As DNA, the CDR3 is TGTGCCAGCTCATACTCCTACGAGCAGTACTTC. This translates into CASSYSYEQYF.

The CDR3 here is CASSLGTGVGEQYF. The CDR3 DNA is TGCGCCAGCAGCCTCGGGACAGGGGTTGGCGAGCAGTACTTC. The rearrangement links TRBV4-1 to TRBJ2-7, with 10 bases identical to TRBD1. Trimming removed 4 bases from V and 6 bases from J; junction bases left unmatched: 6. CDR1 is MGHRA, CDR2 YSYEKL, per germline. The CDR3 length is 14 residues.

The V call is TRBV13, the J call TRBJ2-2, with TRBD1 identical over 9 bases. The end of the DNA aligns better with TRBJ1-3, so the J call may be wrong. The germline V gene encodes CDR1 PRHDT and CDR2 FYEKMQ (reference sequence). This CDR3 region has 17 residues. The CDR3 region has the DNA TGTGCCAGCAGCACAGACGGGACAGGGCCTTCTGGAAACACCATATATTTT. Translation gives CASSTDGTGPSGNTIYF.

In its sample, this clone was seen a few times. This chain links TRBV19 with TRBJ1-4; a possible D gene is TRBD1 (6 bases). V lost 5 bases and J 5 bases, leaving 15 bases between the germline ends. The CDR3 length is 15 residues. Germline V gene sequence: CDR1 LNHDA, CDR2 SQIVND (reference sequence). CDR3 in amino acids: CASSPRDIQNEKLFF. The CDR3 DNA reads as TGTGCCAGTAGTCCGCGGGACATTCAAAATGAAAAACTGTTTTTT. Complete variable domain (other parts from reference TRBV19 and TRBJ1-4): DGGITQSPKYLFRKEGQNVTLSCEQNLNHDAMYWYRQDPGQGLRLIYYSQIVNDFQKGDIAEGYSVSREKKESFPLTVTSAQKNPTAFYLCASSPRDIQNEKLFFGSGTQLSVL.

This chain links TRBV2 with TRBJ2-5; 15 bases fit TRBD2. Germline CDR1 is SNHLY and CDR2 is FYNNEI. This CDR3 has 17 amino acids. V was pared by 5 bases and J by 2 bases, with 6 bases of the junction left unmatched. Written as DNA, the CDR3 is TGTGCCAGCAGTTCGGGACTAGCGGGGGGTATACAAGAGACCCAGTACTTC. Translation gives CASSSGLAGGIQETQYF.

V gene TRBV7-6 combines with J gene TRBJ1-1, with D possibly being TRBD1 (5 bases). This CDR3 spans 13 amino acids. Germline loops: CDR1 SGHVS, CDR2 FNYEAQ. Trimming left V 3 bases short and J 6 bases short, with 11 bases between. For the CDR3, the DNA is TGTGCCAGCAGCTTGGGGGGACGTGCTGAAGCTTTCTTT. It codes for CASSLGGRAEAFF.

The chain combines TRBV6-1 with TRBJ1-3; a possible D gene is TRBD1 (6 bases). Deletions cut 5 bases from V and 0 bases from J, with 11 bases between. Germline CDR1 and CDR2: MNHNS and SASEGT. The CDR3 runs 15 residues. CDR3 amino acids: CASSWGALSGNTIYF. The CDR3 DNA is TGTGCCAGCAGTTGGGGGGCTCTCTCTGGAAACACCATATATTTT.

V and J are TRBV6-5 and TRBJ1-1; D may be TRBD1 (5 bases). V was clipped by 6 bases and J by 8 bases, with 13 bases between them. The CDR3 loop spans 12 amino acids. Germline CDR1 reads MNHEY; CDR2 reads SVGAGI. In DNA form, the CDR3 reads TGTGCCAGCAGCTCGGACACGTTCGAAGCTTTCTTT. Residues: CASSSDTFEAFF.

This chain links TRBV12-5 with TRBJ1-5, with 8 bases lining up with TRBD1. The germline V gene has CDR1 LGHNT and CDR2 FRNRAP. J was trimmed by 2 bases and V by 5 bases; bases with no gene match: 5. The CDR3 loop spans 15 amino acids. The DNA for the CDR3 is TGTGCTAGTGGTGAGACAGGGGTTGGCAATCAGCCCCAGCATTTT. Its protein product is CASGETGVGNQPQHF.

The CDR3: CASSPRTGDYTEAFF. CDR3 nucleotide sequence: TGTGCCAGTAGTCCGCGGACAGGGGATTACACTGAAGCTTTCTTT. This rearrangement joins TRBV19 to TRBJ1-1; the match to TRBD1 covers 9 bases. J lost 3 bases, V lost 5 bases, and 7 bases had no gene match. The CDR3 is 15 amino acids. Germline V gene data show CDR1 as LNHDA and CDR2 as SQIVND (reference sequence). Filled out from reference TRBV19 and TRBJ1-1, the complete variable domain reads DGGITQSPKYLFRKEGQNVTLSCEQNLNHDAMYWYRQDPGQGLRLIYYSQIVNDFQKGDIAEGYSVSREKKESFPLTVTSAQKNPTAFYLCASSPRTGDYTEAFFGQGTRLTVV.

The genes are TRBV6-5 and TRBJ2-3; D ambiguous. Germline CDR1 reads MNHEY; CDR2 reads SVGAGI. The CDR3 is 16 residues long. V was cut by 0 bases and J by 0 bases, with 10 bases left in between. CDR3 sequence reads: CASSYSRVSSTDTQYF. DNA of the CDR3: TGTGCCAGCAGTTACTCTAGGGTATCTAGCACAGATACGCAGTATTTT.

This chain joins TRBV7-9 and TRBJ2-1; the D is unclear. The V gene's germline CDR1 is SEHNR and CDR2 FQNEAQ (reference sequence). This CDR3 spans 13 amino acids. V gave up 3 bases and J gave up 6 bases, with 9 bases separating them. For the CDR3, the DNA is TGTGCCAGCAGCTTGCAGATTCTCAATGAGCAGTTCTTC. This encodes CASSLQILNEQFF.

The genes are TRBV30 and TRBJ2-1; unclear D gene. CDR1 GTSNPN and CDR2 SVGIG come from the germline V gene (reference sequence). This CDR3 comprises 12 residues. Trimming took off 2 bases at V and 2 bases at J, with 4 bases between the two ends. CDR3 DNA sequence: TGTGCCTGGAGTCTAGCCTACAATGAGCAGTTCTTC. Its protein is CAWSLAYNEQFF.

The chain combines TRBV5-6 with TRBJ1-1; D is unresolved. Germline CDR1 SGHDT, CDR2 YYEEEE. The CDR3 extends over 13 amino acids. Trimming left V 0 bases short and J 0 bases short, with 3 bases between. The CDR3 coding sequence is TGTGCCAGCAGCTTGGATCTGAACACTGAAGCTTTCTTT. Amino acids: CASSLDLNTEAFF. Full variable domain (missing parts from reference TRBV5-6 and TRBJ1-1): DAGVTQSPTHLIKTRGQQVTLRCSPKSGHDTVSWYQQALGQGPQFIFQYYEEEERQRGNFPDRFSGHQFPNYSSELNVNALLLGDSALYLCASSLDLNTEAFFGQGTRLTVV.

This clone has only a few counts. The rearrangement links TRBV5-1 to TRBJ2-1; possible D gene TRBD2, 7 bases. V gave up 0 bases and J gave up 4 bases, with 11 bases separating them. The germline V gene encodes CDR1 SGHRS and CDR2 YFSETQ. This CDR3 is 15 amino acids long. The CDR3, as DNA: TGCGCCAGCAGCTTGGGAGGGGGGGGATACAATGAGCAGTTCTTC. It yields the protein CASSLGGGGYNEQFF.

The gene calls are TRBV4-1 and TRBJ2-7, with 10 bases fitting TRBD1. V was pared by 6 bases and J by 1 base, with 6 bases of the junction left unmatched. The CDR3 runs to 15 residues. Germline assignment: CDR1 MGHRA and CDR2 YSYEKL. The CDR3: CASSSGTGVSYEQYF. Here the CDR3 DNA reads TGCGCCAGCAGTTCCGGGACAGGGGTATCCTACGAGCAGTACTTC.

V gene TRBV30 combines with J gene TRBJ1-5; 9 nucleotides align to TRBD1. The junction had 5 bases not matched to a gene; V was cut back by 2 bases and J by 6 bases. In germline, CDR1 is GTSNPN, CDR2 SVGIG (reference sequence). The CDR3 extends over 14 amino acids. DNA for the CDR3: TGTGCCTGGAGTACGGGGACAGGGATTCAGCCCCAGCATTTT. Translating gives CAWSTGTGIQPQHF. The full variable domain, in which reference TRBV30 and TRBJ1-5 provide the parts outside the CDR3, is SQTIHQWPATLVQPVGSPLSLECTVEGTSNPNLYWYRQAAGRGLQLLFYSVGIGQISSEVPQNLSASRPQDRQFILSSKKLLLSDSGFYLCAWSTGTGIQPQHFGDGTRLSIL.

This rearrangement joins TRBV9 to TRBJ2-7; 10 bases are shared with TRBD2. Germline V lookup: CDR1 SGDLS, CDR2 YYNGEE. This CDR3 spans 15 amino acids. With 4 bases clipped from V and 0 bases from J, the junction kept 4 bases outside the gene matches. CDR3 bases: TGTGCCAGCAGCCCACTAGCGGGGCCCTCCTACGAGCAGTACTTC. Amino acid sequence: CASSPLAGPSYEQYF.